Listed here are 20 T cell receptor beta chains from one sample, sequenced in a study of cytomegalovirus exposure and HLA in healthy donors. A multiplex PCR was run with 60 Vbeta primers and 13 Jbeta primers. The method was immunoSEQ multiplex PCR; TCRdb's version includes in-frame clones alone and lacks a portion of them. Its clone listing holds 200,000 to 250,000 clones. The sample comprised PBMCs. The receptors stem from a girl aged 2-10 years in good health and CMV-seropositive.

V usage is TRBV10-3 and J usage is TRBJ1-4; D perhaps matches TRBD1 (6 bases). Germline CDR1 ENHRY, CDR2 SYGVKD. The CDR3 totals 16 residues. The germline V and J ends were trimmed by 4 bases and 5 bases, with 17 bases remaining between them. CDR3 sequence reads: CAISGGLQATNEKLFF. The CDR3 DNA follows: TGTGCCATCAGTGGGGGGCTACAGGCCACGAATGAAAAACTGTTTTTT.

The V call is TRBV30, the J call TRBJ2-7; TRBD1 matches 7 bases. Trimming cost V 1 base and J 3 bases; bases outside gene matches: 3. CDR1 is GTSNPN, CDR2 SVGIG, per germline (reference sequence). This CDR3 spans 13 amino acids. The CDR3 DNA is TGTGCCTGGAGTGATCAGGGGGTCTACGAGCAGTACTTC. It encodes CAWSDQGVYEQYF.

CDR3 sequence (DNA): TGTGCCAGCACAAAGAAGGACAGGTCTTCTGGAAACACCATATATTTT. Amino acid sequence: CASTKKDRSSGNTIYF. J is TRBJ1-3 and V is TRBV9; 7 bases match TRBD1. Germline CDR1 and CDR2: SGDLS and YYNGEE. V shed 6 bases and J 1 base; nucleotides not matched to a gene: 10. CDR3 length: 16 amino acids. Filled out from reference TRBV9 and TRBJ1-3, the complete variable domain reads DSGVTQTPKHLITATGQRVTLRCSPRSGDLSVYWYQQSLDQGLQFLIQYYNGEERAKGNILERFSAQQFPDLHSELNLSSLELGDSALYFCASTKKDRSSGNTIYFGEGSWLTVV.

The chain recombines TRBV4-1 with TRBJ1-1; possible D gene TRBD1, 5 bases. The CDR3 extends over 13 amino acids. Germline V gene sequence: CDR1 MGHRA, CDR2 YSYEKL. Trimming took 4 bases from V and 3 from J, leaving 9 bases between them. CDR3 coding DNA: TGCGCCAGCAGCCGGGGCGGGGACACTGAAGCTTTCTTT. It is translated as CASSRGGDTEAFF.

V usage is TRBV28 and J usage is TRBJ2-7; D might be TRBD1 (7 bases). Deletions cut 6 bases from V and 4 bases from J, with 16 bases between. Per the germline V gene, CDR1 is MDHEN and CDR2 is SYDVKM. The CDR3 runs to 14 residues. This chain's CDR3 is CASRPQGRFYEQYF. For the CDR3, the DNA is TGTGCCAGCAGACCACAGGGGAGGTTTTACGAGCAGTACTTC. Drawing the rest from reference TRBV28 and TRBJ2-7, the complete variable domain is DVKVTQSSRYLVKRTGEKVFLECVQDMDHENMFWYRQDPGLGLRLIYFSYDVKMKEKGDIPEGYSVSREKKERFSLILESASTNQTSMYLCASRPQGRFYEQYFGPGTRLTVT.

The V and J genes are TRBV5-1 and TRBJ2-3; the D is unclear. The V end lost 0 bases, the J end lost 1 base, and 6 bases lay between the germline ends. Looked up from germline, CDR1 is SGHRS and CDR2 is YFSETQ. This CDR3 is built from 14 residues. The CDR3 here is CASSLATGTDTQYF. Written as DNA, the CDR3 is TGCGCCAGCAGCTTGGCAACTGGCACAGATACGCAGTATTTT. The complete variable domain, with remaining parts taken from reference TRBV5-1 and TRBJ2-3, reads KAGVTQTPRYLIKTRGQQVTLSCSPISGHRSVSWYQQTPGQGLQFLFEYFSETQRNKGNFPGRFSGRQFSNSRSEMNVSTLELGDSALYLCASSLATGTDTQYFGPGTRLTVL.

The chain combines TRBV7-2 with TRBJ1-2; D remains unclear. The CDR3 extends over 16 amino acids. From germline, CDR1 is SGHTA and CDR2 FQGNSA. V lost 5 bases and J lost 3, with 19 bases in between. The CDR3 nucleotides are TGTGCCAGCAGCCCAAGGGCGGGCCTGACACACTATGGCTACACCTTC. This gives the protein CASSPRAGLTHYGYTF.

V and J are TRBV4-2 and TRBJ2-4, with 15 bases aligning to TRBD2. The V and J ends lost 7 bases and 9 bases, in that order; junction bases with no gene match: 10. Germline lookup yields CDR1 LGHNA and CDR2 YNFKEQ. There are 16 residues in the CDR3. This chain's CDR3 is CASNRGLAGGPGIQYF. The CDR3 DNA reads as TGTGCCAGCAACCGAGGACTAGCGGGAGGGCCCGGCATTCAGTACTTC.

The rearrangement links TRBV6-5 to TRBJ2-7; unclear D gene. This CDR3 is 14 amino acids long. Germline V gives CDR1 MNHEY, CDR2 SVGAGI. The ends were cut back, 6 bases at V and 6 bases at J, with 18 bases in the middle. The CDR3 reads CASSSGSPRREQYF. The CDR3 nucleotides read TGTGCCAGCAGCTCCGGGTCCCCGCGGCGCGAGCAGTACTTC.

The rearrangement joins TRBV19 to TRBJ1-5, with TRBD1 matching over 9 bases. From germline, CDR1 is LNHDA and CDR2 SQIVND (reference sequence). J lost 6 bases, V lost 3 bases, and 3 bases had no gene match. The CDR3 sequence is 14 residues long. CDR3 DNA: TGTGCCAGTAGTATTAACAGGGGGCTTCAGCCCCAGCATTTT. It encodes CASSINRGLQPQHF.

The chain combines TRBV28 with TRBJ1-4; 7 nucleotides align to TRBD1. With 8 bases clipped from V and 6 bases from J, the junction kept 9 bases outside the gene matches. Germline V gene lookup returns CDR1 MDHEN and CDR2 SYDVKM. The CDR3 runs to 14 residues. The CDR3 reads CASSGGYGYEKLFF. The CDR3 nucleotides are TGTGCCAGCTCAGGGGGGTACGGGTATGAAAAACTGTTTTTT.

V gene TRBV2 combines with J gene TRBJ2-7; D may be TRBD2 (7 bases). This CDR3 contains 14 residues. The germline V and J ends were trimmed by 11 bases and 7 bases, with 24 bases remaining between them. Germline V gene lookup returns CDR1 SNHLY and CDR2 FYNNEI. The CDR3 nucleotides are TGTGCCTCCCCCGCCCTCGGGGGGCTGGGGGAGCAGTACTTC. This codes for CASPALGGLGEQYF. The variable domain in full, with the rest retrieved from reference TRBV2 and TRBJ2-7, is EPEVTQTPSHQVTQMGQEVILRCVPISNHLYFYWYRQILGQKVEFLVSFYNNEISEKSEIFDDQFSVERPDGSNFTLKIRSTKLEDSAMYFCASPALGGLGEQYFGPGTRLTVT.

The chain links TRBV14 to TRBJ2-7; possibly TRBD2 for D (6 bases). The CDR3 is 18 amino acids. With 1 base removed from V and 0 bases from J, the gap between germline ends came to 19 bases. Germline V gives CDR1 SGHDN, CDR2 FVKESK. Here the CDR3 DNA reads TGTGCCAGCAGCCAAGGGGTCAATAGCGGCCCCCTCTCCTACGAGCAGTACTTC. It encodes CASSQGVNSGPLSYEQYF. The variable domain in full, completed from reference TRBV14 and TRBJ2-7, reads EAGVTQFPSHSVIEKGQTVTLRCDPISGHDNLYWYRRVMGKEIKFLLHFVKESKQDESGMPNNRFLAERTGGTYSTLKVQPAELEDSGVYFCASSQGVNSGPLSYEQYFGPGTRLTVT.

The chain links TRBV4-1 to TRBJ1-4; D unclear. CDR3 length: 14 residues. V shed 4 bases and J shed 6 bases, with 12 bases lying between them. Germline loops: CDR1 MGHRA, CDR2 YSYEKL. The DNA of the CDR3 is TGCGCCAGCAGCCGAGAGGCAGCGGATGAAAAACTGTTTTTT. Its translation is CASSREAADEKLFF.

The V gene is TRBV5-1, the J gene TRBJ1-1; TRBD1 matches 7 bases. The CDR3 contains 14 residues. Per the germline V gene, CDR1 is SGHRS and CDR2 is YFSETQ. Trimming cost V 4 bases and J 1 base; bases outside gene matches: 4. The CDR3 sequence: CASSAGQKNTEAFF. The CDR3 nucleotides are TGCGCCAGCAGCGCGGGACAGAAGAACACTGAAGCTTTCTTT.

This chain connects TRBV20-1 to TRBJ2-3; D is uncertain. V dropped 7 bases and J dropped 0 bases, with 5 bases sitting between them. Looked up from germline, CDR1 is DFQATT and CDR2 is SNEGSKA (reference sequence). CDR3 length: 11 residues. The CDR3 loop is CSGESTDTQYF. As DNA, the CDR3 is TGCAGTGGTGAGAGCACAGATACGCAGTATTTT.

This chain links TRBV10-1 with TRBJ2-3; no definite D call. CDR1 is WNHNN and CDR2 is SYGVQD in the germline V gene (reference sequence). V lost 3 bases and J 4 bases, leaving 17 bases between the germline ends. The CDR3 sequence is 16 residues long. CDR3 residues: CASSEPKPRVADTQYF. The CDR3 coding sequence is TGCGCCAGCAGTGAACCCAAGCCGCGAGTCGCAGATACGCAGTATTTT.

Points on this clone: Relative to the germline gene, one junction end is altered; a read error may explain this. J is TRBJ2-5 and V is TRBV7-7; a weak D match, TRBD2 (5 bases). Germline assignment: CDR1 SSHAT and CDR2 FNYEAQ (reference sequence). CDR3 length: 14 residues. CDR3 protein: CASSFSAVQETQYF. CDR3 coding DNA: TGTGCTAGCAGCTTCTCAGCGGTCCAAGAGACCCAGTACTTC. Full variable domain (rest looked up from reference TRBV7-7 and TRBJ2-5): GAGVSQSPRYKVTKRGQDVTLRCDPISSHATLYWYQQALGQGPEFLTYFNYEAQPDKSGLPSDRFSAERPEGSISTLTIQRTEQRDSAMYRCASSFSAVQETQYFGPGTRLLVL.

The chain links TRBV6-1 to TRBJ2-1, with a weak D call TRBD1 (5 bases). V was shortened by 2 bases and J by 2 bases, with 19 bases between the two germline ends. Germline V CDR1 and CDR2: MNHNS, SASEGT. The CDR3 totals 18 residues. The CDR3: CASSEIPVRTSTYNEQFF. As DNA, the CDR3 is TGTGCCAGCAGTGAAATACCGGTCCGGACAAGCACCTACAATGAGCAGTTCTTC.

J is TRBJ2-5 and V is TRBV5-6; 8 positions agree with TRBD1. This CDR3 is 13 amino acids long. Germline assignment: CDR1 SGHDT and CDR2 YYEEEE. V shed 4 bases and J 4 bases; nucleotides not matched to a gene: 3. The CDR3 DNA reads as TGTGCCAGCAGCAAAGGACAGGGAGAGACCCAGTACTTC. Its translation is CASSKGQGETQYF.